Below are 8 T cell receptor beta chains sequenced from a single sample in a study of radiotherapy plus CTLA-4 blockade in lung cancer. The repertoire was sequenced with immunoSEQ multiplex PCR; TCRdb's copy has only in-frame clones and lacks some. Of tens of thousands of clones detected, approximately 65% appear once; the ten largest clones hold around 8%. The sequenced sample was peripheral blood, obtained from a patient treated with radiotherapy plus ipilimumab. The source is a human donor with non-small cell lung cancer whose response to radiotherapy plus ipilimumab could not be evaluated.

This rearrangement joins TRBV7-2 to TRBJ1-1; D perhaps matches TRBD1 (5 bases). Germline V gene sequence: CDR1 SGHTA, CDR2 FQGNSA. The CDR3 is made up of 16 amino acids. V was shortened by 7 bases and J by 0 bases, with 18 bases between the two germline ends. Here the CDR3 reads CASKGQGGFLNTEAFF. CDR3 nucleotide sequence: TGTGCCAGCAAGGGGCAGGGCGGTTTCTTGAACACTGAAGCTTTCTTT.

The CDR3 region is CASSSPGGGNGELFF. The CDR3 DNA reads TGTGCCAGCAGCTCTCCGGGAGGGGGGAACGGGGAGCTGTTTTTT. The chain recombines TRBV9 with TRBJ2-2; 8 positions agree with TRBD2. This CDR3 is 15 amino acids long. Trimming at V came to 4 bases and at J to 7 bases, leaving 9 bases not matched to a gene. Germline V lookup: CDR1 SGDLS, CDR2 YYNGEE.

The V gene is TRBV6-5, the J gene TRBJ1-1; D gene unclear. The CDR3 sequence is 15 residues long. Germline V gene sequence: CDR1 MNHEY, CDR2 SVGAGI. Trimming removed 6 bases from V and 3 bases from J, with 17 bases in between. The CDR3 loop is CASSPDWVEDTEAFF. The CDR3 DNA sequence: TGTGCCAGCAGCCCTGATTGGGTTGAGGACACTGAAGCTTTCTTT.

This chain connects TRBV6-6 to TRBJ1-1, with D possibly being TRBD1 (6 bases). Between the trimmed V and J ends, which lost 5 bases and 4 bases, there was a span of 17 bases. Germline-derived CDR1 and CDR2 are MNHNY and SVGAGI (reference sequence). This CDR3 is built from 15 residues. This chain's CDR3 is CASSTSGGRVTEAFF. CDR3 in DNA: TGTGCCAGCAGTACTAGCGGGGGGCGGGTCACTGAAGCTTTCTTT.

The rearrangement joins TRBV6-1 to TRBJ2-7; D is ambiguous. The germline CDR1 and CDR2 sequences are MNHNS and SASEGT. The CDR3 spans 12 residues. The V and J ends lost 0 bases and 3 bases respectively, with 3 bases between them. CDR3 DNA: TGTGCCAGCAGTGAAGCCCGCTACGAGCAGTACTTC. This translates into CASSEARYEQYF.

V is TRBV6-4 and J is TRBJ2-2, with TRBD2 matching over 9 bases. From germline, CDR1 is MRHNA and CDR2 SNTAGT. The CDR3 has 15 amino acids. V lost 3 bases and J lost 1; bases outside the gene matches: 0. The CDR3 DNA reads TGTGCCAGCAGTGAACTAGCGGGGAACACCGGGGAGCTGTTTTTT. It yields the protein CASSELAGNTGELFF.

The chain combines TRBV11-1 with TRBJ1-6, with TRBD1 matching over 8 bases. Germline V CDR1 and CDR2: SGHAT, FQDESV (reference sequence). Losses at the gene ends were 5 bases for V and 7 bases for J; bases not matched to a gene: 4. This CDR3 contains 14 residues. The CDR3, as DNA: TGTGCCAGCAGCCGGACAGGGAACAATTCACCCCTCCACTTT. Amino acids: CASSRTGNNSPLHF.

V is TRBV7-9 and J is TRBJ2-1; TRBD2 matches at 7 bases. Germline loops: CDR1 SEHNR, CDR2 FQNEAQ (reference sequence). This CDR3 has 18 amino acids. Trimming cost V 2 bases and J 4 bases; bases outside gene matches: 14. DNA of the CDR3: TGTGCCAGCAGCTTACAGCACCCTAGCGGCCGTCTTTACAATGAGCAGTTCTTC. Translating it yields CASSLQHPSGRLYNEQFF.